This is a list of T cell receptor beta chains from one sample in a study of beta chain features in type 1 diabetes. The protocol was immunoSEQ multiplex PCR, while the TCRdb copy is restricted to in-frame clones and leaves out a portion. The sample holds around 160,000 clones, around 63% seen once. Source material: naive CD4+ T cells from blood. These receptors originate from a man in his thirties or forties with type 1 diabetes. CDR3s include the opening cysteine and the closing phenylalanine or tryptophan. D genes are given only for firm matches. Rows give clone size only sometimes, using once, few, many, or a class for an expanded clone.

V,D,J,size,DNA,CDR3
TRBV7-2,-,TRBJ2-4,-,TGTGCCAGCAGCTACGTAGGGGCGACCATAGGGACCAAAAACATTCAGTACTTC,CASSYVGATIGTKNIQYF
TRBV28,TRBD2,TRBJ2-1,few,TGTGCCAGCAGTTCGACTAGCGGGGGGAAGAATGAGCAGTTCTTC,CASSSTSGGKNEQFF
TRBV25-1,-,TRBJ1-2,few,TGTGCCAGCAGTGAATCTCAGGGACCTAACTATGGCTACACCTTC,CASSESQGPNYGYTF
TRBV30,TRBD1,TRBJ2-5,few,TGTGCCTGGAGTAGGGGGGACAGGGGGACCCAGTACTTC,CAWSRGDRGTQYF
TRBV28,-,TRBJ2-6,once,TGTGCCAGCAGTTTTAACGGGCCTTCGGGCTCTGGGGCCAACGTCCTGACTTTC,CASSFNGPSGSGANVLTF
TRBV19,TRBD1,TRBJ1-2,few,TGTGCCAGCAGTTTCCCCCGCGGACAGGGGGATGGCTACACCTTC,CASSFPRGQGDGYTF
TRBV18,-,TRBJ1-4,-,TGTGCCAGCTCACCAGGAGCAACTAATGAAAAACTGTTTTTT,CASSPGATNEKLFF
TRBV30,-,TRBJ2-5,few,TGTGCCTGGACCCAATGGGAGACCCAGTACTTC,CAWTQWETQYF
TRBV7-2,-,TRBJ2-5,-,TGTGCCAGCAGCTTAGCGTTGGGGGTCCAAGAGACCCAGTACTTC,CASSLALGVQETQYF
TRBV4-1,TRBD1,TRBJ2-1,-,TGCGCCAGCAGCCAAGAAGAATTAGGACAGGGTAAAGGTAATGAGCAGTTCTTC,CASSQEELGQGKGNEQFF
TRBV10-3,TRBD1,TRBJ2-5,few,TGTGCCATCAGCGGGACAGGGGTGCAAGAGACCCAGTACTTC,CAISGTGVQETQYF
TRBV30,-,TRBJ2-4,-,TGTGCCTGGAGTAGGGGGGCAGATAGAGCCAAAAACATTCAGTACTTC,CAWSRGADRAKNIQYF
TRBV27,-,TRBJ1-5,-,TGTGCCAGCAGTTTGGAGAGCCCCGGGGGTCAGCCCCAGCATTTT,CASSLESPGGQPQHF
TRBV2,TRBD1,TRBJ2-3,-,TGTGCCAGCAGTGGACAGGGTAGCACAGATACGCAGTATTTT,CASSGQGSTDTQYF
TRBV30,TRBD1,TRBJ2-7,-,TGTGCCTGGAACGGGGACAGGGGGAACGAGCAGTACTTC,CAWNGDRGNEQYF
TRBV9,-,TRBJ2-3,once,TGTGCCAGCAGCGTGTCCTGGGAGGAGGCAGATACGCAGTATTTT,CASSVSWEEADTQYF
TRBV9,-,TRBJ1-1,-,TGTGCCAGCAGCGTAGAGATCCAGGCTGAAGCTTTCTTT,CASSVEIQAEAFF
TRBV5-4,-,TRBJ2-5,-,TGTGCCAGCAGCCTCCGAGGCCTTGGAGAGACCCAGTACTTC,CASSLRGLGETQYF
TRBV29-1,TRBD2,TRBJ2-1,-,TGCAGCGTCCAGCGGGAGTACAATGAGCAGTTCTTC,CSVQREYNEQFF
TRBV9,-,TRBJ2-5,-,TGTGCCAGCAGCGTAGCCCCCCAAGAGACCCAGTACTTC,CASSVAPQETQYF
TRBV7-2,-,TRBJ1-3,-,TGTGCCAGCAGCTTCAGGCCCGGGGACACCATATATTTT,CASSFRPGDTIYF
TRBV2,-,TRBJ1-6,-,TGTGCCAGCGTAGGAGGGAGTTTAGAGTCACCCCTCCACTTT,CASVGGSLESPLHF
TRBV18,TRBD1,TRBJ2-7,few,TGTGCCAGCTCAGCCAACAGGGGCTACGAGCAGTACTTC,CASSANRGYEQYF
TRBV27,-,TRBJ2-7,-,TGTGCCAGCAATCGTACCGCCCACTCCTACGAGCAGTACTTC,CASNRTAHSYEQYF
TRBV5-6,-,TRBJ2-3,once,TGTGCCAGCAGCTTGGGGTTGGCGAGTGCCACAGATACGCAGTATTTT,CASSLGLASATDTQYF
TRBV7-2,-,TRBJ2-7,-,TGTGCCAGCAGCTTAGCGGCAGGGCAATCGACGTACTTC,CASSLAAGQSTYF
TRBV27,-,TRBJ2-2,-,TGTGCCAGCAGTCTCCCACCCGGGGGGAACACCGGGGAGCTGTTTTTT,CASSLPPGGNTGELFF
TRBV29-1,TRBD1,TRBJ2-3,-,TGCAGCGTTGAACAGGGGGCGACAGATACGCAGTATTTT,CSVEQGATDTQYF
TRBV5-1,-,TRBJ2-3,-,TGCGCCAGCACCACAAGCATACAAGGAAGGGCAGATACGCAGTATTTT,CASTTSIQGRADTQYF
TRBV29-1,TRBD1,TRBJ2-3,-,TGCAGCGCGAGACAGGGGAGCACAGATACGCAGTATTTT,CSARQGSTDTQYF
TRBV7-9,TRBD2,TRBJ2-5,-,TGTGCCAGCGATACGAGCGGGGGAGAGACCCAGTACTTC,CASDTSGGETQYF
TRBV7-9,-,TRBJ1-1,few,TGTGCCAGCAGCTCCCCCTGGCCGAACACTGAAGCTTTCTTT,CASSSPWPNTEAFF
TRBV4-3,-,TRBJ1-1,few,TGCGCCAGCAGCCAAGATGGGCTGAACACTGAAGCTTTCTTT,CASSQDGLNTEAFF
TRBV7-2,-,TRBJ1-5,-,TGTGCCAGCAGCTCGATACAATCATGGCCCCAGCATTTT,CASSSIQSWPQHF
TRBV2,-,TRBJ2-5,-,TGTGCCAGCAGTCTAGGGGAGACCCAGTACTTC,CASSLGETQYF
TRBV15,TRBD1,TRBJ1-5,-,TGTGCCACCAGCAGCACAGGGGACAATCAGCCCCAGCATTTT,CATSSTGDNQPQHF
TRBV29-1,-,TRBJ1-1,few,TGCAGCGGCGGACAGCTGAACACTGAAGCTTTCTTT,CSGGQLNTEAFF
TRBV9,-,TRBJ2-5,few,TGTGCCAGCAGCCCCTCAGGGAACGGGTGGGGCCTGGAGACCCAGTACTTC,CASSPSGNGWGLETQYF
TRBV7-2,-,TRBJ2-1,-,TGTGCCAGCAGCTTGCGGGGTCTTGAGCAGTTCTTC,CASSLRGLEQFF
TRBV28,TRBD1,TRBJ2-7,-,TGTGCCAGCAGCTCTCCGCAGGGGGCCCTCGAGCAGTACTTC,CASSSPQGALEQYF
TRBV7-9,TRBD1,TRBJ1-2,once,TGTGCCAGCAGCTCTACAGGGGGCGACTATGGCTACACCTTC,CASSSTGGDYGYTF
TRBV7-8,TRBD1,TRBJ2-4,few,TGTGCCAGCAGCTTAGAGTACAGGGGGGCCAAAAACATTCAGTACTTC,CASSLEYRGAKNIQYF
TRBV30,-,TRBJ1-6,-,TGTGCCTGGAGTGTCGGGAATTCACCCCTCCACTTT,CAWSVGNSPLHF
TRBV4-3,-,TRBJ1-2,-,TGCGCCAGCAGCCAAGAGGCACAGGGATATGGCTACACCTTC,CASSQEAQGYGYTF
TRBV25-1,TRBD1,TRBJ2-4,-,TGTGCCAGCAGTGATGGACAGGGAGACATTCAGTACTTC,CASSDGQGDIQYF
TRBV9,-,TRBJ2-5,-,TGTGCCAGCAGCGTAGTTGCAGCATCCGGAGAGACCCAGTACTTC,CASSVVAASGETQYF
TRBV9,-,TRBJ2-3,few,TGTGCCAGCAGCGCCCCAGGGGCAGGGGAGGCAGATACGCAGTATTTT,CASSAPGAGEADTQYF
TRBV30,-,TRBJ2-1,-,TGTGCCTGGAGTTCCCGGGAAGGATACAATGAGCAGTTCTTC,CAWSSREGYNEQFF
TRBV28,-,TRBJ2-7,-,TGTGCCAGCAGTTTGTTGGACGAGCAGTACTTC,CASSLLDEQYF
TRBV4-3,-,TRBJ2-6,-,TGCGCCAGCAGCCAGGGTTCGAGGTCTGGGGCCAACGTCCTGACTTTC,CASSQGSRSGANVLTF
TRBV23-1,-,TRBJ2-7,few,TGCGCCAGCAGTCAGGGTCGGACCGAAAACGAGCAGTACTTC,CASSQGRTENEQYF
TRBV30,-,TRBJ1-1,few,TGTGCCTGGAGTGTTATGACAGTTGAAGCTTTCTTT,CAWSVMTVEAFF
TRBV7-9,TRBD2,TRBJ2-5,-,TGTGCCAGCAGCCCCGGACTAGCCGGTGAGACCCAGTACTTC,CASSPGLAGETQYF
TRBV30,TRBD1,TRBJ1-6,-,TGTGCCTGGAGTGTCGACAGGGGCGGGTTCACCCTCCACTTT,CAWSVDRGGFTLHF
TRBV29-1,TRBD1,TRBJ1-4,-,TGCAGCGTGGCGGGACAGTCTAATGAAAAACTGTTTTTT,CSVAGQSNEKLFF
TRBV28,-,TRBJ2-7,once,TGTGCCAGCAGTTTAACCCACGAGCAGTACTTC,CASSLTHEQYF
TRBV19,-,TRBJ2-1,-,TGTGCCAGTAGTATAGAGCTCAAGGGCCCCTACAATGAGCAGTTCTTC,CASSIELKGPYNEQFF